This TCR beta chain was observed in a study of monozygotic twins with inflammatory bowel disease. Study observations and caveats: Lower TCRbeta diversity (inverse Simpson) was seen in IBD patients than in healthy co-twins.

Remarks on this clonotype: As yet, its antigen is unknown.

TCRdb re-called the 5' RACE reads; every CDR3 protein appears as one record, without DNA. The sample is made up of approximately 110,000 distinct CDR3 sequences, and the top ten hold roughly an eighth of it. Source material: blood. This receptor was taken from a human donor with ulcerative colitis or Crohn's disease, or a healthy co-twin of an affected twin (not recorded which).

The CDR3 sequence: CASNSGIDYGYTF. J is TRBJ1-2 and V is TRBV28. The germline V gene has CDR1 MDHEN and CDR2 SYDVKM. The CDR3 runs 13 residues.